These 11 T cell receptor beta chains came from one sample sequenced in a study of OX40 agonist ivuxolimab in advanced cancers. The data were produced by immunoSEQ multiplex PCR, yet TCRdb's version contains in-frame clones alone and is incomplete. The sample has tens of thousands of clones, approximately 78% seen once. Specimen: CD4+ or CD8+ T cells sorted from blood, collected in a trial of the OX40 agonist ivuxolimab. The receptors stem from an adult with an advanced solid tumor such as melanoma, head and neck, liver or kidney cancer.

The chain employs TRBV6-5 and TRBJ1-1; D possibly corresponds to TRBD1 (5 bases). V gave up 6 bases and J gave up 1 base, with 9 bases separating them. The CDR3 runs to 13 residues. CDR1 MNHEY and CDR2 SVGAGI come from the germline V gene. This CDR3 reads CASRRQRNTEAFF. DNA of the CDR3: TGTGCCAGCAGGAGACAGAGGAACACTGAAGCTTTCTTT.

This chain links TRBV19 with TRBJ1-1; D might be TRBD1 (5 bases). This CDR3 contains 15 residues. The V and J ends lost 3 bases and 9 bases respectively, with 20 bases between them. Germline CDR1 is LNHDA and CDR2 is SQIVND (reference sequence). The CDR3, as DNA: TGTGCCAGTAGTATTCAGGGACGGACCCCGTCAAAAGCTTTCTTT. Its translation: CASSIQGRTPSKAFF.

This clone was seen once. The V gene is TRBV15, the J gene TRBJ2-5; D possibly corresponds to TRBD1 (5 bases). This CDR3 spans 15 amino acids. V was cut by 1 base and J by 1 base, with 10 bases left in between. Germline CDR1 LNHNV, CDR2 YYDKDF (reference sequence). The CDR3 loop is CATSRGTTLQETQYF. For the CDR3, the DNA is TGTGCCACCAGCAGAGGGACAACCCTCCAAGAGACCCAGTACTTC.

This clone turned up a few times. J is TRBJ1-5 and V is TRBV6-1; no firm D call. Trimming pared 2 bases from V and 5 bases from J, leaving 13 bases between. The CDR3 runs to 15 residues. Germline CDR1 is MNHNS and CDR2 is SASEGT. The CDR3 is CASSENRAIHQPQHF. CDR3 nucleotides: TGTGCCAGCAGTGAAAACCGAGCGATCCATCAGCCCCAGCATTTT.

The chain is built from TRBV11-2 and TRBJ1-3; possible D gene TRBD1, 5 bases. V lost 2 bases and J 0 bases, leaving 14 bases between the germline ends. CDR3 size: 17 residues. In germline, CDR1 is SGHAT, CDR2 FQNNGV. The CDR3 region has the DNA TGTGCCAGCAGCTTAACATGGGACGGGAGCTCTGGAAACACCATATATTTT. Its translation is CASSLTWDGSSGNTIYF.

V is TRBV6-5 and J is TRBJ1-1; D is unresolved. With 7 bases removed from V and 3 bases from J, the gap between germline ends came to 9 bases. CDR1 MNHEY and CDR2 SVGAGI come from the germline V gene. This CDR3 region has 12 residues. The CDR3 sequence is CASTVWDTEAFF. CDR3 nucleotides: TGTGCCAGCACCGTGTGGGACACTGAAGCTTTCTTT.

The chain links TRBV5-1 to TRBJ2-5; D not resolved. The CDR3 has 12 amino acids. CDR1 is SGHRS and CDR2 is YFSETQ in the germline V gene. The V and J ends lost 4 bases and 5 bases respectively, with 9 bases between them. CDR3 nucleotides: TGCGCCAGCAGCCTGCAAGGGGAGACCCAGTACTTC. Residues: CASSLQGETQYF.

The gene calls are TRBV6-1 and TRBJ2-3, with D possibly matching TRBD2 (6 bases). Germline CDR1 and CDR2: MNHNS and SASEGT. Trimming stripped 0 bases from V and 3 bases from J, with 13 bases between. The CDR3 has 16 residues. This chain's CDR3 is CASSEAWGGGTDTQYF. The CDR3 DNA follows: TGTGCCAGCAGTGAAGCGTGGGGAGGAGGAACAGATACGCAGTATTTT.

This chain links TRBV5-1 with TRBJ2-2, with 7 bases identical to TRBD1. CDR3 size: 14 residues. Trimming took 4 bases from V and 4 from J; bases not matched to a gene: 4. CDR1 is SGHRS, CDR2 YFSETQ, per germline. The CDR3 is CASSEGQRTGELFF. The CDR3 region has the DNA TGCGCCAGCAGCGAGGGACAGCGCACCGGGGAGCTGTTTTTT.

The V gene is TRBV28, the J gene TRBJ1-1; D may be TRBD1 (5 bases). Germline assignment: CDR1 MDHEN and CDR2 SYDVKM. The CDR3 extends over 12 amino acids. V gave up 1 base and J gave up 11 bases, with 11 bases separating them. CDR3 DNA: TGTGCCAGCAGTTTATATCAGGGAGTTGCTTTCTTT. As protein: CASSLYQGVAFF.

The chain links TRBV6-6 to TRBJ1-3; a weak D match, TRBD1 (5 bases). Germline values: CDR1 MNHNY, CDR2 SVGAGI (reference sequence). V shed 7 bases and J shed 4 bases, with 17 bases lying between them. This CDR3 comprises 15 residues. CDR3 bases: TGTGCCAGCACGCCATCAGGGTTGGGAGGAAACACCATATATTTT. It is translated as CASTPSGLGGNTIYF.